Listed below are T cell receptor beta chains from one sample, sequenced in a study of CD8 T cells in Susac syndrome. TCRdb independently ran MiXCR on the immunoSEQ multiplex PCR reads; one entry per CDR3 protein. The data show 150,000 to 200,000 distinct CDR3 sequences, roughly 94% seen once. Input material: CD4+ T cells from PBMCs. These receptors originate from a human donor with Susac syndrome. The CDR3 runs from the conserved cysteine through the conserved F or W. Each record gives: D gene, V gene, clone size, J gene, CDR3 DNA, CDR3 protein. D genes are given only for firm matches. Size tells how often a clone was seen (once, few, many) or the class of an expanded clone, and some rows leave it out.

.	TRBV20-1	once	TRBJ2-7	TGCAGTGCTAGAGGGGGTATGGGCGGGACTCTTTCCTACGAGCAGTACTTC	CSARGGMGGTLSYEQYF
.	TRBV6-1	once	TRBJ1-6	TGTGCCAGCAGTGTATCAAATAATTCACCCCTCCACTTT	CASSVSNNSPLHF
TRBD1	TRBV19	.	TRBJ2-1	TGTGCCAGCGGGGACAGAGACAATGAGCAGTTCTTC	CASGDRDNEQFF
.	TRBV20-1	.	TRBJ2-5	TGCAGTGCGGAAAGAGGGGTTTTCGAGACCCAGTACTTC	CSAERGVFETQYF
.	TRBV5-1	.	TRBJ1-1	TGCGCCAGCAGCCGGTGGACTCACAGGGTTTCGGGGAACACTGAAGCTTTCTTT	CASSRWTHRVSGNTEAFF
.	TRBV27	.	TRBJ1-1	TGTGCCAGCAGTTTAGCTTTGACAGCCAACACTGAAGCTTTCTTT	CASSLALTANTEAFF
.	TRBV12-3/TRBV12-4	.	TRBJ1-3	TGTGCCAGCAGGCCGATGTCGAGCGGCCGATACTCTGGAAACACCATATATTTT	CASRPMSSGRYSGNTIYF
.	TRBV20-1	.	TRBJ1-2	TGCAGTGCTAGAGATCTCTACGATTTTGGCTACACCTTC	CSARDLYDFGYTF
.	TRBV6-2/TRBV6-3	.	TRBJ1-2	TGTGCCAGCATACGGGGGCAGGGAACGATCTATGGCTACACCTTC	CASIRGQGTIYGYTF
.	TRBV9	once	TRBJ1-1	TGTGCCAGCAGCGTCACGGGTGGGGGGACTGAAGCTTTCTTT	CASSVTGGGTEAFF
.	TRBV5-1	.	TRBJ1-1	TGCGCCAGCAGCCCAAACTGGGGGACTGAAGCTTTCTTT	CASSPNWGTEAFF
TRBD2	TRBV20-1	.	TRBJ2-3	TGCAGTGCTAGGGGGACTACCACAGATACGCAGTATTTT	CSARGTTTDTQYF
.	TRBV30	.	TRBJ1-1	TGTGCCTGGAGTGTACGGTTAGGGGTGGGGACGGTGAACACTGAAGTTTTCTTT	CAWSVRLGVGTVNTEVFF
.	TRBV11-2	.	TRBJ2-1	TGTGCCAGCAGCTTTTCGACGGGACAAGGATACAATGAGCAGTTCTTC	CASSFSTGQGYNEQFF
TRBD1	TRBV30	.	TRBJ1-5	TGTGCCTGGAGTGACAGGGGAGGTCAGCCCCAGCATTTT	CAWSDRGGQPQHF
TRBD1	TRBV20-1	.	TRBJ1-4	TGCAGTGCTAGAGGTTCGGGACAGGACGGTGAAAAACTGTTCTTT	CSARGSGQDGEKLFF
.	TRBV12-3/TRBV12-4	.	TRBJ2-7	TGTGCCAGCAGCCGCGAAAAGGGGAAGTTCCTCTACGAGCAGTACTTC	CASSREKGKFLYEQYF
TRBD2	TRBV30	.	TRBJ2-2	TGTGCCTGGACCGGGACTAGCGGCACCGGGGAGCTGTTTTTT	CAWTGTSGTGELFF
.	TRBV4-3	.	TRBJ1-4	TGCGCCAGCACCCGCTGGGCGGCTAATGAAAAACTGTTTTTT	CASTRWAANEKLFF
.	TRBV11-2	.	TRBJ2-7	TGTGCCAGCAGCTTAGGGAGGGAGGGGGTGAACGAGCAGTACTTC	CASSLGREGVNEQYF
TRBD1	TRBV12-3/TRBV12-4	.	TRBJ1-6	TGTGCCAGCAGTTTATCGGGACAGGGGAATTCACCCCTCCACTTT	CASSLSGQGNSPLHF
.	TRBV20-1	.	TRBJ2-5	TGCAGTGCTAGAGATACCCCGGCCACGCGGGAGACCCAGTACTTC	CSARDTPATRETQYF
.	TRBV11-2	.	TRBJ1-1	TGTGCCAGCAGCTTAGAAAGAGGATCTGAAGCTTTCTTT	CASSLERGSEAFF
.	TRBV3-1	.	TRBJ1-1	TGTGCCAGCACCCAAGGGTACACTGAAGCTTTCTTT	CASTQGYTEAFF
.	TRBV4-1	.	TRBJ1-1	TGCGCCAGCAGCCAAGCAGGGATCGCTGAAGCTTTCTTT	CASSQAGIAEAFF
TRBD2	TRBV29-1	.	TRBJ2-3	TGCAGCGGGATTCTAGCGGGGGGAATCGATACGCAGTATTTT	CSGILAGGIDTQYF
TRBD2	TRBV11-2	.	TRBJ2-1	TGTGCCAGCAGCGTAGAACTAGCGGGGGGGCTTGATGAGCAGTTCTTC	CASSVELAGGLDEQFF
.	TRBV28	.	TRBJ2-7	TGTGCCAGCACCCACCTTACCGGGACAAGCTCCAACGAGCAGTACTTC	CASTHLTGTSSNEQYF
TRBD1	TRBV2	.	TRBJ2-6	TGTGCCAGCAGTGAGGACAGGGGGCCAGGCTCTGGGGCCAACGTCCTGACTTTC	CASSEDRGPGSGANVLTF
.	TRBV6-2/TRBV6-3	.	TRBJ2-5	TGTGCCAGCAGTTACTCGATCATCGAGGAGACCCAGTACTTC	CASSYSIIEETQYF
.	TRBV11-2	.	TRBJ2-1	TGTGCCAGCAGCTTAAGGTTTGGCAATGAGCAGTTCTTC	CASSLRFGNEQFF
.	TRBV6-6	once	TRBJ1-3	TGTGCCGGCTCGCCCGGGTCCTCTGGAAACACCATATATTTT	CAGSPGSSGNTIYF
.	TRBV7-2	.	TRBJ1-2	TGTGCCAGCAGCCACGGCGTAGGTTGGCGAGACTATGGCTACACCTTC	CASSHGVGWRDYGYTF
TRBD1	TRBV5-1	.	TRBJ1-2	TGCGCCAGCAGTTCCCAGGGGGATCTCGATGGCTACACCTTC	CASSSQGDLDGYTF
TRBD1	TRBV11-1	.	TRBJ1-1	TGTGCCAGCAGCTCGGGCCCTGGACAGGGTGAGGCTTTCTTT	CASSSGPGQGEAFF
TRBD2	TRBV27	.	TRBJ2-1	TGTGCCAGCAGCCCCTCTAGCGGGGGCTACAATGAGCAGTTCTTC	CASSPSSGGYNEQFF
TRBD2	TRBV6-5	.	TRBJ2-7	TGTGCCAGCAGTCCGTCGGGACTAGCGGGCTACGAGCAGTACTTC	CASSPSGLAGYEQYF
.	TRBV12-3/TRBV12-4	.	TRBJ1-2	TGTGCCAGCAGTTTGGGTGTATATGGCTACACCTTC	CASSLGVYGYTF
.	TRBV15	.	TRBJ1-5	TGTGCCACCAGCAGACAAAGCAATCAGCCCCAGCATTTT	CATSRQSNQPQHF